The source of this T cell receptor (beta chain) is a study of human T cells and chemical hapten exposure. Study-level background: Small differences in pooled library volume mainly drove the variation in TCR yields per sample.

Sample time point: pre-sensitization, week 0. Stated treatment: therapeutic diphenylcyclopropenone sensitization with weekly scalp DPC. It was unfractionated whole blood from which total RNA was extracted. Germline V gene lookup returns CDR1 SQVTM and CDR2 ANQGSEA. This CDR3 comprises 14 residues. Between the trimmed V and J ends, which lost 4 bases and 5 bases, there was a span of 15 bases. TCRdb analysed the RACE reads with MiXCR anew, one entry per CDR3 protein. Among more than 250,000 distinct CDR3 sequences, about 8.6% were seen once, and the ten largest hold 2.3%. Sample: whole blood, taken in connection with sensitization to the hapten diphenylcyclopropenone (DPC). The chain has TRBV29-1 and TRBJ2-1; possible D gene TRBD2, 6 bases. This receptor was identified in a woman in her thirties or forties with alopecia areata. Some clones in this sample may be carry-over from other donors' samples. Written as DNA, the CDR3 is TGCAGCGTTGGCCCGGAGGGCCGGGACAATGAGCAGTTCTTC. Translation gives CSVGPEGRDNEQFF.